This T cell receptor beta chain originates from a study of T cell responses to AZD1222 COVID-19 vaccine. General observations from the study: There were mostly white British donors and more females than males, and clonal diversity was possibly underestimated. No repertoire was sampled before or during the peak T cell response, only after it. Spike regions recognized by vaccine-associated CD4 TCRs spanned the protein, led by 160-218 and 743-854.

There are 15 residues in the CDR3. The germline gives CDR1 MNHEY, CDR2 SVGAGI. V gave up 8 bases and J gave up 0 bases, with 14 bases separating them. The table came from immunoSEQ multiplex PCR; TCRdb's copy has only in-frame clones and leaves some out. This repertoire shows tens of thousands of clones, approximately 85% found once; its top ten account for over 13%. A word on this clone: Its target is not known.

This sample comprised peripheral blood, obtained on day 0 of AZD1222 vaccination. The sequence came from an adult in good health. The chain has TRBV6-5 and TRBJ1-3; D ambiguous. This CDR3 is CASSADWDSGNTIYF. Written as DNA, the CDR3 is TGTGCCAGCTCCGCCGACTGGGACTCTGGAAACACCATATATTTT.